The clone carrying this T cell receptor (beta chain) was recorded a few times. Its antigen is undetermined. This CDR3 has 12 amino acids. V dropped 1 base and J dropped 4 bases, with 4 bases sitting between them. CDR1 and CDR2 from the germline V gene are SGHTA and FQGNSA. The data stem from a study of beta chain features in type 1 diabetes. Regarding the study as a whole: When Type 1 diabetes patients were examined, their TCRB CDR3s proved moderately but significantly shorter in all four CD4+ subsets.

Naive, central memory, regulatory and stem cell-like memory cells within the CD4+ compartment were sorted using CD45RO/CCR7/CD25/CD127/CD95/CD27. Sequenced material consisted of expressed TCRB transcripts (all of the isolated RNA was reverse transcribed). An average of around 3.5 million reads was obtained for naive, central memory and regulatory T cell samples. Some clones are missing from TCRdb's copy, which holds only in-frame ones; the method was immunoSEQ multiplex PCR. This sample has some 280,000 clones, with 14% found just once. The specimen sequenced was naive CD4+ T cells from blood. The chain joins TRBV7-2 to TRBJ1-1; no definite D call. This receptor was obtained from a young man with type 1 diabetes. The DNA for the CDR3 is TGTGCCAGCAGCTTAGGCAGCACTGAAGCTTTCTTT. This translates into CASSLGSTEAFF.